This T cell receptor beta chain was identified during a study of control samples from healthy donors and cancer patients. The V gene's germline CDR1 is SEHNR and CDR2 FQNEAQ (reference sequence). This CDR3 contains 15 residues. Between the trimmed V and J ends, which lost 5 bases and 3 bases, there was a span of 16 bases. Clones were read by immunoSEQ multiplex PCR, and TCRdb kept only the in-frame ones, dropping some. Counted here are fewer than 150,000 clones, around 90% occurring once; the ten biggest clones make up more than 6.5%. The TCR was taken from a man between 18 and 35 years old in good health. The sample consisted of blood. This sequence joins TRBV7-9 and TRBJ1-2; D might be TRBD1 (5 bases). The CDR3 loop is CASSPPLGTDYGYTF. Written as DNA, the CDR3 is TGTGCCAGCAGCCCCCCCTTGGGGACGGACTATGGCTACACCTTC.